These 18 T cell receptor beta chains were sequenced from one sample in a study of OX40 agonist ivuxolimab in advanced cancers. Clones were sequenced by immunoSEQ multiplex PCR, and TCRdb holds only the in-frame ones, with some missing. The sample carries approximately 77,000 clones, over 70% recorded once. Sample: CD4+ or CD8+ T cells sorted from blood, taken in a trial of the OX40 agonist ivuxolimab. These receptors originate from an adult with an advanced solid tumor such as melanoma, head and neck, liver or kidney cancer.

This clone was detected only once. The chain combines TRBV5-8 with TRBJ2-1, with TRBD2 matching over 7 bases. CDR3 length equals 16 residues. From germline, CDR1 is SGHTS and CDR2 YDEGEE. Trimming at V came to 1 base and at J to 3 bases, leaving 7 bases not matched to a gene. CDR3 protein: CASSLMGRVSYNEQFF. CDR3 DNA: TGTGCCAGCAGCTTGATGGGGAGGGTGAGCTACAATGAGCAGTTCTTC. Using reference TRBV5-8 and TRBJ2-1 for the parts outside the CDR3, the full variable domain is EAGVTQSPTHLIKTRGQQATLRCSPISGHTSVYWYQQALGLGLQFLLWYDEGEERNRGNFPPRFSGRQFPNYSSELNVNALELEDSALYLCASSLMGRVSYNEQFFGPGTRLTVL.

This chain links TRBV28 with TRBJ1-2; tentative D call: TRBD1 (5 bases). The CDR3 covers 13 residues. Trimming removed 8 bases from V and 5 bases from J, with 15 bases in between. CDR1 is MDHEN, CDR2 SYDVKM, per germline. The CDR3 spells CASLSRAVYGYTF. CDR3 DNA: TGTGCCAGCCTCAGCAGGGCCGTTTATGGCTACACCTTC.

The chain has TRBV21-1 and TRBJ1-6; TRBD1 was called by the table and not checked on the DNA. TRBV21-1 is a pseudogene segment. CDR3 length: 15 amino acids. CDR3 coding DNA: TGTGCCAGCAGCAAAAGAGGGACAGGGGGTTCACCCCTCCACTTT. Translation: CASSKRGTGGSPLHF.

The chain is built from TRBV4-1 and TRBJ1-1; D not certain. From germline, CDR1 is MGHRA and CDR2 YSYEKL. CDR3 size: 14 residues. Trimming shortened V by 0 bases and J by 5 bases, and 10 bases separated the two germline ends. This CDR3 is CASSQDWFSTEAFF. The DNA for the CDR3 is TGCGCCAGCAGCCAAGATTGGTTTTCTACTGAAGCTTTCTTT.

This clone was counted between two and nine times. The V and J genes are TRBV2 and TRBJ1-5; D unresolved. V was cut by 8 bases and J by 1 base, with 12 bases left in between. The germline V gene has CDR1 SNHLY and CDR2 FYNNEI. CDR3 length equals 14 residues. The CDR3 region has the DNA TGTGCCAGCGCGCAGGCAGCGAGCAATCAGCCCCAGCATTTT. It is translated as CASAQAASNQPQHF.

This clone has a handful of counts. This rearrangement joins TRBV5-1 to TRBJ2-1; 9 bases map to TRBD2. Germline-derived CDR1 and CDR2 are SGHRS and YFSETQ. This CDR3 has 16 residues. The J segment lost 3 bases and the V segment lost 4 bases, leaving 8 bases of the junction unmatched. The CDR3 nucleotides read TGCGCCAGCAGCCCCGCCGGGACTAGCTTCTACAATGAGCAGTTCTTC. It is translated as CASSPAGTSFYNEQFF.

This chain uses TRBV7-9 with TRBJ2-3, with 10 nucleotides matching TRBD1. V was clipped by 4 bases and J by 2 bases; unmatched bases: 3. The germline CDR1 and CDR2 sequences are SEHNR and FQNEAQ (reference sequence). The CDR3 runs to 15 residues. CDR3 DNA: TGTGCCAGCAGCTCCGACAGGGGGCCCACAGATACGCAGTATTTT. It specifies CASSSDRGPTDTQYF.

The rearrangement joins TRBV20-1 to TRBJ1-3; no definite D call. The CDR3 length is 11 residues. V lost 6 bases and J 3 bases, leaving 6 bases between the germline ends. Germline V gene lookup returns CDR1 DFQATT and CDR2 SNEGSKA (reference sequence). Written as DNA, the CDR3 is TGCAGTGCAATCCGTGGAAACACCATATATTTT. Protein sequence: CSAIRGNTIYF.

The chain has TRBV5-1 and TRBJ1-1; D gene ambiguous. The germline V and J ends were trimmed by 1 base and 1 base, with 5 bases remaining between them. The CDR3 runs 13 residues. The germline V gene encodes CDR1 SGHRS and CDR2 YFSETQ. CDR3 sequence (DNA): TGCGCCAGCAGCTTGTCTGCGAACACTGAAGCTTTCTTT. Protein product: CASSLSANTEAFF.

V gene TRBV27 combines with J gene TRBJ2-7; possible D gene TRBD1, 6 bases. The V end was cut by 5 bases, the J end by 4 bases, with 12 bases between. The CDR3 has 13 amino acids. CDR1 is MNHEY and CDR2 is SMNVEV in the germline V gene (reference sequence). CDR3 region: CASSLNQGYEQYF. Written as DNA, the CDR3 is TGTGCCAGCAGTCTGAATCAGGGGTACGAGCAGTACTTC.

The DNA for the CDR3 is TGTGCCAGCAGTTACTCGGGGGGTACTGAAGCTTTCTTT. Protein product: CASSYSGGTEAFF. This chain connects TRBV6-5 to TRBJ1-1, with a possible D match to TRBD1 (5 bases). V lost 0 bases, J lost 5 bases, and 7 bases lay in between. This CDR3 comprises 13 residues. Germline V gene lookup returns CDR1 MNHEY and CDR2 SVGAGI.

CDR3 sequence reads: CASSSSVRRSGNTIYF. CDR3 sequence (DNA): TGTGCCAGCAGCTCCTCAGTCCGGCGCTCTGGAAACACCATATATTTT. The chain has TRBV7-2 and TRBJ1-3; D is ambiguous. Germline V gives CDR1 SGHTA, CDR2 FQGNSA. The CDR3 contains 16 residues. The V end lost 4 bases, the J end lost 0 bases, and 13 bases lay between the germline ends.

This clone was picked up a small number of times. V is TRBV7-8 and J is TRBJ1-1; D uncertain. Trimming pared 3 bases from V and 5 bases from J, leaving 10 bases between. The germline V gene encodes CDR1 SGHVS and CDR2 FQNEAQ. The CDR3 covers 13 residues. This chain's CDR3 is CASSFGEGTEAFF. The CDR3 bases are TGTGCCAGCAGCTTTGGGGAGGGAACTGAAGCTTTCTTT.

The rearrangement uses TRBV19 and TRBJ2-7, with TRBD1 matching 9 bases. CDR1 LNHDA and CDR2 SQIVND come from the germline V gene (reference sequence). This CDR3 has 15 residues. V shed 0 bases and J 6 bases; nucleotides not matched to a gene: 6. CDR3 sequence: CASSIETRTGAEQYF. The CDR3 DNA sequence: TGTGCCAGTAGTATAGAGACCCGGACAGGGGCCGAGCAGTACTTC.

The V call is TRBV4-1, the J call TRBJ2-1; D possibly matches TRBD1 or TRBD2 (6 bases each). Germline lookup yields CDR1 MGHRA and CDR2 YSYEKL. The CDR3 consists of 16 residues. Between the trimmed V and J ends, which lost 1 base and 0 bases, there was a span of 10 bases. The CDR3 DNA sequence: TGCGCCAGCAGCCAAGCGGGGGCTAGCTCCTACAATGAGCAGTTCTTC. Translating gives CASSQAGASSYNEQFF.

V usage is TRBV5-1 and J usage is TRBJ1-2; D possibly corresponds to TRBD1 (5 bases). Trimming took off 5 bases at V and 0 bases at J, with 14 bases between the two ends. CDR3 length equals 15 residues. CDR1 is SGHRS and CDR2 is YFSETQ in the germline V gene. In nucleotides, the CDR3 is TGCGCCAGCAGAACTGGAGGGGAAGCTAACTATGGCTACACCTTC. The encoded protein is CASRTGGEANYGYTF.

Points on this clone: A single base separates this from a much larger clone, so it may be a read error. Distinct nucleotide sequences in the sample also encode this CDR3. The chain has TRBV5-1 and TRBJ1-5; 9 bases align to TRBD1. The ends lost 5 bases at V and 5 bases at J; junction bases unmatched: 8. The V gene's germline CDR1 is SGHRS and CDR2 YFSETQ. The CDR3 consists of 15 residues. The CDR3 DNA sequence: TGCGCCAGCAGTTTGACAGGGGGGCAGGATCAGCCCCAGCATTTT. Residues: CASSLTGGQDQPQHF.

The chain combines TRBV30 with TRBJ2-5, with a weak D call TRBD1 (6 bases). Gene TRBJ2-7 matches the end of the DNA better, so the J call may be wrong. This CDR3 comprises 14 residues. CDR1 and CDR2 (germline): GTSNPN, SVGIG (reference sequence). The CDR3 protein is CAWSVGRGITEQYF. The DNA of the CDR3 is TGTGCCTGGAGTGTCGGCAGGGGAATAACCGAGCAGTACTTC.